This T cell receptor (beta chain) was documented in a study of cytomegalovirus exposure and HLA in healthy donors. The overall study: Out of approximately 170 million T cells, an earlier analysis found 117 million unique TCR beta sequences in total. Findings and caveats of the study: For most TCR beta V segments, an earlier analysis put the productive rate at about 90% or about 30% of the time.

As to this clone: Its target is unknown.

Germline loops: CDR1 SGHVS, CDR2 FQNEAQ. Trimming shortened V by 0 bases and J by 6 bases, and 8 bases separated the two germline ends. CDR3 length equals 14 residues. 60 Vbeta and 13 Jbeta primers were used in PCR. TCRdb keeps only in-frame clones here, not all; method: immunoSEQ multiplex PCR. The table lists around 150,000 clones, 75% of them singletons. The receptor comes from a woman in her thirties or forties in good health and CMV-seropositive. The chain uses TRBV7-8 and TRBJ2-2; D remains unclear. Sequenced input: PBMCs. CDR3 protein: CASSLAIAPGELFF. The DNA for the CDR3 is TGTGCCAGCAGCTTAGCGATTGCGCCCGGGGAGCTGTTTTTT.